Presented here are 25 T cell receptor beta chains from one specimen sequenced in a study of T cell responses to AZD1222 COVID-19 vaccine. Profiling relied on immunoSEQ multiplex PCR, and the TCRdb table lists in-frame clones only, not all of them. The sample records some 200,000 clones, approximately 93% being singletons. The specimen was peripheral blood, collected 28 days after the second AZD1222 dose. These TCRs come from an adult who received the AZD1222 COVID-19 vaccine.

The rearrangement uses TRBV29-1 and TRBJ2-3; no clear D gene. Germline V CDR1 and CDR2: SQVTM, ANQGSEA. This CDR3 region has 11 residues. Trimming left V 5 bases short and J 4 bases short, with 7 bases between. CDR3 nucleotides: TGCAGCGTTCCCGTTCCAGATACGCAGTATTTT. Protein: CSVPVPDTQYF.

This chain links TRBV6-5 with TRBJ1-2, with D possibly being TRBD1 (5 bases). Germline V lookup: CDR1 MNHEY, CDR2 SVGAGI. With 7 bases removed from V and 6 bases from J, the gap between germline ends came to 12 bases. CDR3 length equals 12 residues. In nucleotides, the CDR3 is TGTGCCAGCATGGTCGGGGGGAATGGCTACACCTTC. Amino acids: CASMVGGNGYTF.

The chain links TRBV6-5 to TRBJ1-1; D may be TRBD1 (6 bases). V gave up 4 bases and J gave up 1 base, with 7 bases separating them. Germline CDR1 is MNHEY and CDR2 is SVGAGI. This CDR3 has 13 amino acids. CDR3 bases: TGTGCCAGCAGTTTGGGACAGAACACTGAAGCTTTCTTT. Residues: CASSLGQNTEAFF.

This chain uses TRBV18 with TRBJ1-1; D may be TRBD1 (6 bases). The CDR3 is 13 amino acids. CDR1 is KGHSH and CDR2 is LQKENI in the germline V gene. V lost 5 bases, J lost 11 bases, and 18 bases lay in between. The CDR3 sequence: CASSEATRGRAFF. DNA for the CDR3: TGTGCCAGCTCAGAGGCAACCAGGGGTCGGGCTTTCTTT.

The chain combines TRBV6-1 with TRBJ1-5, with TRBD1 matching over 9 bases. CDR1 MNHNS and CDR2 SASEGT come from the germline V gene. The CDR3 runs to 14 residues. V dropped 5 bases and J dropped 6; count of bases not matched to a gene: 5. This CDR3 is CASSLTGGIQPQHF. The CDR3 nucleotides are TGTGCCAGCAGTTTGACAGGGGGTATTCAGCCCCAGCATTTT.

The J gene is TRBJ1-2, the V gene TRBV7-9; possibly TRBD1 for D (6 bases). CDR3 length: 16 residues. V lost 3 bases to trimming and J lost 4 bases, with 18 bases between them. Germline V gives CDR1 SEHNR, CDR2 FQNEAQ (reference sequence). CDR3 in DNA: TGTGCCAGCAGCTTTTTGCTCGGGGGCGGGGGCTATGGCTACACCTTC. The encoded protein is CASSFLLGGGGYGYTF.

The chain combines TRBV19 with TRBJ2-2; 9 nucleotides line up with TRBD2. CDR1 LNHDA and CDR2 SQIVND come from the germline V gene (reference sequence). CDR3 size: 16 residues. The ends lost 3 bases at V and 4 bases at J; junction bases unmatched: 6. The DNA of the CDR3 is TGTGCCAGTAGTATCCTAGCGGGAAGCATCACCGGGGAGCTGTTTTTT. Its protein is CASSILAGSITGELFF. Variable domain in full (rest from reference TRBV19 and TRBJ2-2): DGGITQSPKYLFRKEGQNVTLSCEQNLNHDAMYWYRQDPGQGLRLIYYSQIVNDFQKGDIAEGYSVSREKKESFPLTVTSAQKNPTAFYLCASSILAGSITGELFFGEGSRLTVL.

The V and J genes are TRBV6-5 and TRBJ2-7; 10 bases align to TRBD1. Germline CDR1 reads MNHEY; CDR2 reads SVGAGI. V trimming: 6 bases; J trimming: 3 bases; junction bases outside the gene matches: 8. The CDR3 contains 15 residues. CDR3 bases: TGTGCCAGCAGGGGGACAGGGGTTAACCTCTACGAGCAGTACTTC. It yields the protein CASRGTGVNLYEQYF.

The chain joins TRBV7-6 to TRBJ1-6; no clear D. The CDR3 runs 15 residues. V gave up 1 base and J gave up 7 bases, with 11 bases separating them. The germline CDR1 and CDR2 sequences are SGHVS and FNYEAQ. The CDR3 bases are TGTGCCAGCAGCTTAGGTAATGCAGGAAATTCACCCCTCCACTTT. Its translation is CASSLGNAGNSPLHF.

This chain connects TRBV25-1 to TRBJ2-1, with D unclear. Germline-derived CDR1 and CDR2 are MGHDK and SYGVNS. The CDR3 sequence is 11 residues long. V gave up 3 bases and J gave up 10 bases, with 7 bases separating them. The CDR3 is CASSDWWEQFF. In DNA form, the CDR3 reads TGTGCCAGCAGTGACTGGTGGGAGCAGTTCTTC. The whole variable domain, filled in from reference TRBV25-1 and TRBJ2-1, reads EADIYQTPRYLVIGTGKKITLECSQTMGHDKMYWYQQDPGMELHLIHYSYGVNSTEKGDLSSESTVSRIRTEHFPLTLESARPSHTSQYLCASSDWWEQFFGPGTRLTVL.

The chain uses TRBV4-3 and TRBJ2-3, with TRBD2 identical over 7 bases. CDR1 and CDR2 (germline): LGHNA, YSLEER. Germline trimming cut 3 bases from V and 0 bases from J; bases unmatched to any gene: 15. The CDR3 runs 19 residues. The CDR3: CASSQAFRRGTSSTDTQYF. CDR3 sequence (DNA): TGCGCCAGCAGCCAGGCCTTCCGGCGGGGGACCTCTAGCACAGATACGCAGTATTTT.

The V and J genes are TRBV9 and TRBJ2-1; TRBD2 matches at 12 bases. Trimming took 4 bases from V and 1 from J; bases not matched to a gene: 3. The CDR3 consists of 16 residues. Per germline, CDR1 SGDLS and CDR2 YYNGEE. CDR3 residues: CASSRLAGDSYNEQFF. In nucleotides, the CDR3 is TGTGCCAGCAGCCGACTAGCGGGAGATTCCTACAATGAGCAGTTCTTC.

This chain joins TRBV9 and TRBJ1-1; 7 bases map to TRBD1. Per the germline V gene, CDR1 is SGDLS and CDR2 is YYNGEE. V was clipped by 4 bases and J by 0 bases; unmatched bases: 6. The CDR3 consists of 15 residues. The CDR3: CASSPEGAMNTEAFF. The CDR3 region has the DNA TGTGCCAGCAGCCCCGAGGGGGCGATGAACACTGAAGCTTTCTTT.

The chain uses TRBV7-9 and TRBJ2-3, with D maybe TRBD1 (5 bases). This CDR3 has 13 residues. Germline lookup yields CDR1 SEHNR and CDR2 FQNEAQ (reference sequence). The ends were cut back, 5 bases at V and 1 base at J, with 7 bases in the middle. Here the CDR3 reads CASSVQGTDTQYF. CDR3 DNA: TGTGCCAGCAGCGTACAGGGCACAGATACGCAGTATTTT. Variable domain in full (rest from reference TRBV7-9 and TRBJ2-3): DTGVSQNPRHKITKRGQNVTFRCDPISEHNRLYWYRQTLGQGPEFLTYFQNEAQLEKSRLLSDRFSAERPKGSFSTLEIQRTEQGDSAMYLCASSVQGTDTQYFGPGTRLTVL.

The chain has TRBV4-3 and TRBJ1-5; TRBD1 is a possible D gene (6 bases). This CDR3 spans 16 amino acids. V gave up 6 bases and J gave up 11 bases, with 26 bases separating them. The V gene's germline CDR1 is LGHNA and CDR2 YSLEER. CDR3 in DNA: TGCGCCAGCAGGAAAATCGAGGGGACACCCGCCAGGGCCCAGCATTTT. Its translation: CASRKIEGTPARAQHF.

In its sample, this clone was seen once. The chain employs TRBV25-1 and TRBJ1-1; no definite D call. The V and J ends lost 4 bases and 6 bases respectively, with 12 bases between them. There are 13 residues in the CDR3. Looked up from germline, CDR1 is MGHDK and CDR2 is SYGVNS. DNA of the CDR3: TGTGCCAGCAGTGTCGGGGTCTCTCCTGAAGCTTTCTTT. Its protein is CASSVGVSPEAFF.

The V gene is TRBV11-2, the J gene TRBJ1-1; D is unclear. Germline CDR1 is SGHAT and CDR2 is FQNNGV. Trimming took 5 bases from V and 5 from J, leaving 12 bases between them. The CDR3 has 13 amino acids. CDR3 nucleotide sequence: TGTGCCAGCAGCCGGATGGCTGGAACTGAAGCTTTCTTT. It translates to CASSRMAGTEAFF. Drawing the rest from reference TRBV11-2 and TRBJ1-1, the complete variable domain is EAGVAQSPRYKIIEKRQSVAFWCNPISGHATLYWYQQILGQGPKLLIQFQNNGVVDDSQLPKDRFSAERLKGVDSTLKIQPAKLEDSAVYLCASSRMAGTEAFFGQGTRLTVV.

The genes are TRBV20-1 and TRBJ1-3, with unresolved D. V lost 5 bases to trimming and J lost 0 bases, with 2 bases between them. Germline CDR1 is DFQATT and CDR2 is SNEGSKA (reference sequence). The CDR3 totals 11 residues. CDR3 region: CSAGSGNTIYF. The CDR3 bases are TGCAGTGCTGGCTCTGGAAACACCATATATTTT.

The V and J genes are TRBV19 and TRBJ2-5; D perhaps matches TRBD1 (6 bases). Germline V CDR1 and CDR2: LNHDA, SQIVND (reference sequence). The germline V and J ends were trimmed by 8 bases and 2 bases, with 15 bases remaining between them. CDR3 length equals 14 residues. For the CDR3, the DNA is TGTGCCAGTCGAGGGGCAGGGGCGCAAGAGACCCAGTACTTC. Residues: CASRGAGAQETQYF.

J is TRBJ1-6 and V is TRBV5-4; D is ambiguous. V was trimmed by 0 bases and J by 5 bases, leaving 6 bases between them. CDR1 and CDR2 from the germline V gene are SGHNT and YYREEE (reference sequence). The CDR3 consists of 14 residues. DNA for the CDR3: TGTGCCAGCAGCTTGGAACAGAATAATTCACCCCTCCACTTT. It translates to CASSLEQNNSPLHF.

The CDR3 bases are TGTGCCAGCAGCTCGGTCGCAGGGGGCTATGGCTACACCTTC. Residues: CASSSVAGGYGYTF. The chain is built from TRBV5-6 and TRBJ1-2, with 7 bases aligning to TRBD1. In germline, CDR1 is SGHDT, CDR2 YYEEEE. This CDR3 contains 14 residues. J was trimmed by 4 bases and V by 3 bases; bases with no gene match: 6. The full variable domain, its missing parts supplied by reference TRBV5-6 and TRBJ1-2, is DAGVTQSPTHLIKTRGQQVTLRCSPKSGHDTVSWYQQALGQGPQFIFQYYEEEERQRGNFPDRFSGHQFPNYSSELNVNALLLGDSALYLCASSSVAGGYGYTFGSGTRLTVV.

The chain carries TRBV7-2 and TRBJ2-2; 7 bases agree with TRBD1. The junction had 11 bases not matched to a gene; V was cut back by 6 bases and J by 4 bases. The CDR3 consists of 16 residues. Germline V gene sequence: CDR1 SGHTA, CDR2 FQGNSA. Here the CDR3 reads CASSSLPTGPTGELFF. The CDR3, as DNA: TGTGCCAGCAGTTCCCTCCCGACAGGGCCCACCGGGGAGCTGTTTTTT.

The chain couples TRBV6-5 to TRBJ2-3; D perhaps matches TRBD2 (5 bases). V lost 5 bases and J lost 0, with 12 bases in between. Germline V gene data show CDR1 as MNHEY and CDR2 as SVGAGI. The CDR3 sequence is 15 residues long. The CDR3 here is CASSITGSSTDTQYF. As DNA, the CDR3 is TGTGCCAGCAGTATAACGGGGAGCAGCACAGATACGCAGTATTTT.

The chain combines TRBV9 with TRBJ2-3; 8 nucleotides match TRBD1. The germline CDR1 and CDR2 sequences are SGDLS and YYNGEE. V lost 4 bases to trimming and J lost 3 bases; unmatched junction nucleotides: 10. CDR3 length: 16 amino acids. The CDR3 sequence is CASSPGQGRRTDTQYF. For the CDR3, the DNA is TGTGCCAGCAGCCCCGGACAGGGAAGGAGGACAGATACGCAGTATTTT. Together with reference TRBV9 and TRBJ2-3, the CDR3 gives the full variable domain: DSGVTQTPKHLITATGQRVTLRCSPRSGDLSVYWYQQSLDQGLQFLIQYYNGEERAKGNILERFSAQQFPDLHSELNLSSLELGDSALYFCASSPGQGRRTDTQYFGPGTRLTVL.

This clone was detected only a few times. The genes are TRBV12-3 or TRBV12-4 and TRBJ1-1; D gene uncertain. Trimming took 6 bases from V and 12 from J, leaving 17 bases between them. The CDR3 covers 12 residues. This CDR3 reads CASRNPTGGTFF. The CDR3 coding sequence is TGTGCCAGCAGGAACCCCACGGGAGGAACTTTCTTT.